Listed below are T cell receptor beta chains from one sample, sequenced in a study of OX40 agonist ivuxolimab in advanced cancers. The method was immunoSEQ multiplex PCR; TCRdb's version includes in-frame clones alone and lacks a portion of them. Among around 100,000 clones listed, 75% to 95% were seen once. The sample in question was CD4+ or CD8+ T cells sorted from blood, obtained in a trial of the OX40 agonist ivuxolimab. Every receptor here comes from an adult with an advanced solid tumor such as melanoma, head and neck, liver or kidney cancer. The CDR3 runs from the conserved cysteine through the conserved F or W. The D gene is left open where the match is weak. The size entry is marked missing in some rows and otherwise reads once, few, many or a size class.

J gene: TRBJ2-1; clone size: -; CDR3 length: 14; V gene: TRBV7-9; D gene: -; CDR3 DNA: TGTGCCAGCAGCTCTGGTAGTGCTCTTAATGAGCAGTTCTTC; CDR3 protein: CASSSGSALNEQFF
J gene: TRBJ2-7; clone size: -; CDR3 length: 13; V gene: TRBV28; D gene: -; CDR3 DNA: TGTGCCAGCAGTTTCCCTGACAACTACGAGCAGTACTTC; CDR3 protein: CASSFPDNYEQYF
J gene: TRBJ2-7; clone size: -; CDR3 length: 14; V gene: TRBV28; D gene: -; CDR3 DNA: TGTGCCAGCAGTTTAGCTTTTTTTCCGTCCGAGCAGTACTTC; CDR3 protein: CASSLAFFPSEQYF
J gene: TRBJ1-2; clone size: -; CDR3 length: 14; V gene: TRBV11-2; D gene: TRBD1; CDR3 DNA: TGTGCCAGCAGCCGCGGGACAGGGGCGGACGGCTACACCTTC; CDR3 protein: CASSRGTGADGYTF
J gene: TRBJ1-3; clone size: once; CDR3 length: 14; V gene: TRBV7-2; D gene: -; CDR3 DNA: TGTGCCAGCAGCCCACAGGGTTACGGAAACACCATATATTTT; CDR3 protein: CASSPQGYGNTIYF
J gene: TRBJ2-5; clone size: -; CDR3 length: 14; V gene: TRBV7-2; D gene: TRBD1; CDR3 DNA: TGTGCCAGCAGCTTAGGACAGGGTTCGGAGACCCAGTACTTC; CDR3 protein: CASSLGQGSETQYF
J gene: TRBJ1-1; clone size: -; CDR3 length: 15; V gene: TRBV7-9; D gene: TRBD1; CDR3 DNA: TGTGCCAGCCTAAACCCGGGACAGATGAACACTGAAGCTTTCTTT; CDR3 protein: CASLNPGQMNTEAFF
J gene: TRBJ2-7; clone size: -; CDR3 length: 13; V gene: TRBV7-9; D gene: TRBD2; CDR3 DNA: TGTGCCAGCAGACTAGCGGCCTCCCTCGAGCAGTACTTC; CDR3 protein: CASRLAASLEQYF
J gene: TRBJ2-7; clone size: -; CDR3 length: 15; V gene: TRBV10-3; D gene: -; CDR3 DNA: TGTGCCATCAGTGATCCGGGACTCCCGACCTACGAGCAGTACTTC; CDR3 protein: CAISDPGLPTYEQYF
J gene: TRBJ2-3; clone size: -; CDR3 length: 9; V gene: TRBV6-1; D gene: -; CDR3 DNA: TGTGCCAGCAGTGATGCGCAGTATTTT; CDR3 protein: CASSDAQYF